A single sample is the source of the 29 T cell receptor beta chains below, sequenced in a study of cytomegalovirus exposure and HLA in healthy donors. Generated by immunoSEQ multiplex PCR, the TCRdb table keeps only in-frame clones and is missing some. Of over 110,000 clones in the sample, around 86% are singletons; the top ten hold roughly 9%. Sequenced material: PBMCs. These receptors originate from a young man in good health and CMV-seropositive.

This chain connects TRBV15 to TRBJ2-2; 8 bases line up with TRBD2. The CDR3 is 18 residues long. From germline, CDR1 is LNHNV and CDR2 YYDKDF (reference sequence). With V trimmed by 1 base and J by 5 bases, 12 bases remained unmatched. In nucleotides, the CDR3 is TGTGCCACCAGCAGAGGGGCCGGGAGGGGAAGCATGACCGGGGAGCTGTTTTTT. This encodes CATSRGAGRGSMTGELFF.

The chain couples TRBV18 to TRBJ2-1, with 7 bases aligning to TRBD1. J was trimmed by 8 bases and V by 0 bases; bases with no gene match: 7. Germline loops: CDR1 KGHSH, CDR2 LQKENI. The CDR3 runs to 15 residues. The CDR3 here is CASSPPSQTGHEQFF. CDR3 in DNA: TGTGCCAGCTCACCACCGAGTCAGACAGGGCATGAGCAGTTCTTC.

The chain employs TRBV30 and TRBJ2-3; 7 nucleotides line up with TRBD2. This CDR3 has 13 residues. Germline CDR1 and CDR2: GTSNPN and SVGIG (reference sequence). The V and J ends lost 8 bases and 2 bases, in that order; junction bases with no gene match: 7. Written as DNA, the CDR3 is TGTGCCAGAACCAGCGGGAACACAGATACGCAGTATTTT. This codes for CARTSGNTDTQYF.

The rearrangement links TRBV28 to TRBJ2-2; 7 bases are shared with TRBD2. The length of the CDR3 is 16 residues. The junction had 7 bases not matched to a gene; V was cut back by 1 base and J by 5 bases. Germline assignment: CDR1 MDHEN and CDR2 SYDVKM. CDR3 region: CASSLSGRVTTGELFF. CDR3 DNA sequence: TGTGCCAGCAGTTTATCGGGGAGGGTGACAACCGGGGAGCTGTTTTTT.

CDR3: CASSLMASGTQTQYF. CDR3 bases: TGTGCCAGCAGCTTGATGGCTAGCGGTACCCAGACCCAGTACTTC. The V and J genes are TRBV5-6 and TRBJ2-5; 7 nucleotides line up with TRBD2. The CDR3 loop spans 15 amino acids. The J segment lost 6 bases and the V segment lost 1 base, leaving 9 bases of the junction unmatched. CDR1 is SGHDT and CDR2 is YYEEEE in the germline V gene.

The chain is built from TRBV9 and TRBJ2-5, with 7 bases that match TRBD1. Germline loops: CDR1 SGDLS, CDR2 YYNGEE. The V and J ends lost 4 bases and 2 bases, in that order; junction bases with no gene match: 5. This CDR3 has 14 amino acids. The CDR3 sequence is CASSSWDSQETQYF. The CDR3 nucleotides are TGTGCCAGCAGCTCTTGGGACAGTCAAGAGACCCAGTACTTC.

V gene TRBV5-4 combines with J gene TRBJ2-3; 13 bases fit TRBD2. V was pared by 3 bases and J by 5 bases, with 6 bases of the junction left unmatched. The CDR3 has 16 amino acids. CDR1 and CDR2 (germline): SGHNT, YYREEE (reference sequence). CDR3 in amino acids: CASSSGLAGVGDTQYF. The DNA for the CDR3 is TGTGCCAGCAGCTCTGGACTAGCGGGAGTTGGAGATACGCAGTATTTT. Full variable domain (rest looked up from reference TRBV5-4 and TRBJ2-3): ETGVTQSPTHLIKTRGQQVTLRCSSQSGHNTVSWYQQALGQGPQFIFQYYREEENGRGNFPPRFSGLQFPNYSSELNVNALELDDSALYLCASSSGLAGVGDTQYFGPGTRLTVL.

Points on this clone: Other DNA sequences in this sample translate to the same CDR3. This rearrangement joins TRBV19 to TRBJ2-5; maybe TRBD2 (5 bases). The CDR3 loop spans 13 amino acids. Trimming removed 3 bases at V and 1 base at J, with 6 bases between. Germline lookup yields CDR1 LNHDA and CDR2 SQIVND (reference sequence). This CDR3 is CASSIRGQETQYF. DNA of the CDR3: TGTGCCAGTAGTATCCGGGGCCAAGAGACCCAGTACTTC.

The chain couples TRBV5-1 to TRBJ2-7; 13 bases map to TRBD2. V lost 3 bases, J lost 2 bases, and 2 bases stayed unmatched. From germline, CDR1 is SGHRS and CDR2 YFSETQ. The CDR3 is 15 residues long. The CDR3 region is CASSSGLAGPYEQYF. The DNA for the CDR3 is TGCGCCAGCAGCTCGGGACTAGCGGGACCCTACGAGCAGTACTTC.

The V gene is TRBV5-1, the J gene TRBJ2-5; D gene unclear. The CDR3 sequence is 16 residues long. Trimming took 0 bases from V and 3 from J, leaving 15 bases between them. Per the germline V gene, CDR1 is SGHRS and CDR2 is YFSETQ. This CDR3 is CASSLGVTLPKETQYF. In DNA, the CDR3 is TGCGCCAGCAGCTTGGGAGTTACTCTCCCCAAAGAGACCCAGTACTTC. The entire variable domain, with the rest obtained from reference TRBV5-1 and TRBJ2-5, is as follows: KAGVTQTPRYLIKTRGQQVTLSCSPISGHRSVSWYQQTPGQGLQFLFEYFSETQRNKGNFPGRFSGRQFSNSRSEMNVSTLELGDSALYLCASSLGVTLPKETQYFGPGTRLLVL.

The rearrangement uses TRBV10-3 and TRBJ2-5; 8 bases agree with TRBD2. Germline CDR1 and CDR2: ENHRY and SYGVKD. V shed 6 bases and J 3 bases; nucleotides not matched to a gene: 6. This CDR3 is 14 amino acids long. The DNA of the CDR3 is TGTGCCATCAGCGGAATAGCGGGAAAAGAGACCCAGTACTTC. Its protein is CAISGIAGKETQYF.

This chain connects TRBV14 to TRBJ1-2, with a possible D match to TRBD1 (5 bases). The V end was cut by 4 bases, the J end by 7 bases, with 13 bases between. Germline CDR1 SGHDN, CDR2 FVKESK. This CDR3 spans 13 amino acids. The CDR3 bases are TGTGCCAGCAGCCTGGGACGGCGGGGTGGCTACACCTTC. It encodes CASSLGRRGGYTF. The full variable domain, its missing parts supplied by reference TRBV14 and TRBJ1-2, is EAGVTQFPSHSVIEKGQTVTLRCDPISGHDNLYWYRRVMGKEIKFLLHFVKESKQDESGMPNNRFLAERTGGTYSTLKVQPAELEDSGVYFCASSLGRRGGYTFGSGTRLTVV.

The chain uses TRBV27 and TRBJ1-2; possibly TRBD1 for D (6 bases). The CDR3 runs to 13 residues. V lost 8 bases to trimming and J lost 3 bases, with 13 bases between them. Germline CDR1 reads MNHEY; CDR2 reads SMNVEV (reference sequence). This CDR3 reads CASGAGADYGYTF. The CDR3 DNA reads TGTGCCAGCGGGGCAGGGGCGGACTATGGCTACACCTTC.

The CDR3 loop reads CASSIDRGEAYEQYF. The CDR3 bases are TGTGCCAGTAGTATAGATCGGGGAGAGGCCTACGAGCAGTACTTC. The chain combines TRBV19 with TRBJ2-7, with a weak D call TRBD2 (5 bases). This CDR3 has 15 residues. V was trimmed by 0 bases and J by 2 bases, leaving 11 bases between them. From germline, CDR1 is LNHDA and CDR2 SQIVND (reference sequence). The variable domain in full, completed from reference TRBV19 and TRBJ2-7, reads DGGITQSPKYLFRKEGQNVTLSCEQNLNHDAMYWYRQDPGQGLRLIYYSQIVNDFQKGDIAEGYSVSREKKESFPLTVTSAQKNPTAFYLCASSIDRGEAYEQYFGPGTRLTVT.

The CDR3 DNA reads TGTGCCAGCAGTTTAACTAGTTTTTTAGCCAACACCGGGGAGCTGTTTTTT. Its translation: CASSLTSFLANTGELFF. V and J are TRBV27 and TRBJ2-2; D is perhaps TRBD2 (5 bases). CDR1 is MNHEY, CDR2 SMNVEV, per germline (reference sequence). The CDR3 length is 17 residues. The ends were cut back, 2 bases at V and 2 bases at J, with 15 bases in the middle.

The rearrangement uses TRBV5-1 and TRBJ1-4, with D maybe TRBD1 (6 bases). Trimming shortened V by 3 bases and J by 4 bases, and 16 bases separated the two germline ends. In germline, CDR1 is SGHRS, CDR2 YFSETQ. The CDR3 is made up of 16 amino acids. CDR3 nucleotides: TGCGCCAGCAGCTACACGAACAGGGAGGGTAATGAAAAACTGTTTTTT. This encodes CASSYTNREGNEKLFF. The full variable domain, in which reference TRBV5-1 and TRBJ1-4 provide the parts outside the CDR3, is KAGVTQTPRYLIKTRGQQVTLSCSPISGHRSVSWYQQTPGQGLQFLFEYFSETQRNKGNFPGRFSGRQFSNSRSEMNVSTLELGDSALYLCASSYTNREGNEKLFFGSGTQLSVL.

This chain links TRBV11-3 with TRBJ2-1; no clear D gene. The CDR3 runs to 14 residues. The V gene lost 7 bases and the J gene lost 4 bases, with 14 bases spanning the gap. From germline, CDR1 is SGHNT and CDR2 YENEEA. The CDR3 sequence: CASTFSATYNEQFF. In DNA form, the CDR3 reads TGTGCCAGCACCTTCTCGGCGACATACAATGAGCAGTTCTTC.

This clone came up a few times. V and J are TRBV7-9 and TRBJ1-1; TRBD1 agrees at 7 bases. Germline V gives CDR1 SEHNR, CDR2 FQNEAQ (reference sequence). J lost 3 bases, V lost 4 bases, and 5 bases had no gene match. CDR3 length: 14 amino acids. CDR3 sequence: CASSSQGPHTEAFF. CDR3 sequence (DNA): TGTGCCAGCAGCTCACAGGGGCCGCACACTGAAGCTTTCTTT.

This clone was picked up one time. The rearrangement joins TRBV30 to TRBJ2-7; TRBD1 matches 12 bases. The CDR3 has 14 residues. Germline V gene data show CDR1 as GTSNPN and CDR2 as SVGIG (reference sequence). With V trimmed by 3 bases and J by 2 bases, 2 bases remained unmatched. Here the CDR3 DNA reads TGTGCCTGGAGGGGACAGGGGGCCACCTACGAGCAGTACTTC. Protein sequence: CAWRGQGATYEQYF.

The chain carries TRBV2 and TRBJ1-5; a possible D gene is TRBD1 (5 bases). V lost 8 bases and J 2 bases, leaving 13 bases between the germline ends. CDR1 and CDR2 (germline): SNHLY, FYNNEI. This CDR3 contains 14 residues. For the CDR3, the DNA is TGTGCCAGCGGGGGACTCCGTGGCAATCAGCCCCAGCATTTT. As protein: CASGGLRGNQPQHF.

This clone was recorded once. The chain uses TRBV5-1 and TRBJ2-1, with D perhaps matching TRBD1 (6 bases). The CDR3 contains 15 residues. From germline, CDR1 is SGHRS and CDR2 YFSETQ. The ends were cut back, 4 bases at V and 6 bases at J, with 17 bases in the middle. Written as DNA, the CDR3 is TGCGCCAGCAGCCTCCAGGGGCCGCTAATCAATGAGCAGTTCTTC. The encoded protein is CASSLQGPLINEQFF.

The V and J genes are TRBV6-1 and TRBJ1-2; no firm D call. This CDR3 is 12 amino acids long. Trimming left V 5 bases short and J 0 bases short, with 4 bases between. The germline V gene encodes CDR1 MNHNS and CDR2 SASEGT. CDR3 in amino acids: CASSQSNYGYTF. CDR3 sequence (DNA): TGTGCCAGCAGTCAATCTAACTATGGCTACACCTTC.

This chain connects TRBV10-3 to TRBJ2-3, with D possibly matching TRBD2 (6 bases). The germline V gene has CDR1 ENHRY and CDR2 SYGVKD. This CDR3 contains 15 residues. Trimming removed 2 bases at V and 3 bases at J, with 12 bases between. The CDR3 sequence: CAISEGGDGTDTQYF. The CDR3 region has the DNA TGTGCCATCAGTGAGGGAGGGGATGGGACAGATACGCAGTATTTT.

The CDR3 loop reads CASSLARPGQGVWSYEQYF. CDR3 coding DNA: TGCGCCAGCAGCTTGGCCCGCCCGGGACAGGGGGTTTGGTCCTACGAGCAGTACTTC. This chain connects TRBV5-1 to TRBJ2-7; 11 bases fit TRBD1. Germline CDR1 reads SGHRS; CDR2 reads YFSETQ. Losses at the gene ends were 0 bases for V and 1 base for J; bases not matched to a gene: 12. The CDR3 runs 19 residues.

The V and J genes are TRBV9 and TRBJ2-1; TRBD2 matches at 8 bases. CDR3 length equals 15 residues. Germline values: CDR1 SGDLS, CDR2 YYNGEE. After removal of 4 bases from V and 4 bases from J, the junction contained 7 bases not matched to a gene. The CDR3 nucleotides are TGTGCCAGCAGCCGGGGGACTAGTACATACAATGAGCAGTTCTTC. It codes for CASSRGTSTYNEQFF. The full variable domain, in which reference TRBV9 and TRBJ2-1 provide the parts outside the CDR3, is DSGVTQTPKHLITATGQRVTLRCSPRSGDLSVYWYQQSLDQGLQFLIQYYNGEERAKGNILERFSAQQFPDLHSELNLSSLELGDSALYFCASSRGTSTYNEQFFGPGTRLTVL.

The chain is built from TRBV18 and TRBJ2-7; 9 bases match TRBD2. J gave up 2 bases and V 3 bases, and 5 bases lay outside the gene matches. This CDR3 has 15 amino acids. CDR1 is KGHSH, CDR2 LQKENI, per germline. This chain's CDR3 is CASSPLSGGPYEQYF. The CDR3 coding sequence is TGTGCCAGCTCACCTCTTAGCGGGGGTCCCTACGAGCAGTACTTC.

The chain links TRBV7-3 to TRBJ2-5, with D unresolved. The CDR3 loop spans 15 amino acids. The V end lost 5 bases, the J end lost 5 bases, and 18 bases lay between the germline ends. Germline V gene data show CDR1 as SGHTA and CDR2 as FQGTGA. The CDR3, as DNA: TGTGCCAGCAGCCCGACCCACAGTGTTCGCGAGACCCAGTACTTC. Its translation: CASSPTHSVRETQYF.

The CDR3 DNA reads as TGTGCCAGCAGTCCCGTAGCTGGGGCCAACGTCCTGACTTTC. Protein: CASSPVAGANVLTF. This chain connects TRBV27 to TRBJ2-6; no clear D gene. This CDR3 has 14 residues. The ends were cut back, 5 bases at V and 2 bases at J, with 7 bases in the middle. The V gene's germline CDR1 is MNHEY and CDR2 SMNVEV (reference sequence).

Only one count was recorded for this clone. CDR3 sequence: CSATLTGGVTEAFF. The CDR3 DNA follows: TGCAGCGCCACCCTCACAGGGGGAGTCACTGAAGCTTTCTTT. The V gene is TRBV29-1, the J gene TRBJ1-1; 8 bases map to TRBD1. The CDR3 runs 14 residues. The V and J ends lost 7 bases and 4 bases, in that order; junction bases with no gene match: 11. Per germline, CDR1 SQVTM and CDR2 ANQGSEA. Full variable domain (missing parts from reference TRBV29-1 and TRBJ1-1): SAVISQKPSRDICQRGTSLTIQCQVDSQVTMMFWYRQQPGQSLTLIATANQGSEATYESGFVIDKFPISRPNLTFSTLTVSNMSPEDSSIYLCSATLTGGVTEAFFGQGTRLTVV.